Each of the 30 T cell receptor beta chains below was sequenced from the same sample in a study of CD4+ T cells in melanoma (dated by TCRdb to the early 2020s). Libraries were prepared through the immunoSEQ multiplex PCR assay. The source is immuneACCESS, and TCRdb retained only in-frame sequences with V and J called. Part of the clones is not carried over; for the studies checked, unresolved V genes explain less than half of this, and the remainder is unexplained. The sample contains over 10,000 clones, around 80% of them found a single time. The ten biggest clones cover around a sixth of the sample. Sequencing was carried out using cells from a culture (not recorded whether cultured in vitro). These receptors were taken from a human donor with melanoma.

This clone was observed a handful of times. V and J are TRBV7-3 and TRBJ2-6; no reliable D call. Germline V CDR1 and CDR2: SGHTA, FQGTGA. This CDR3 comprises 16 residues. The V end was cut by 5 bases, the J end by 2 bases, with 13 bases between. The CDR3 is CASSPSKVAGANVLTF. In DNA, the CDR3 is TGTGCCAGCAGCCCCTCAAAGGTGGCTGGGGCCAACGTCCTGACTTTC.

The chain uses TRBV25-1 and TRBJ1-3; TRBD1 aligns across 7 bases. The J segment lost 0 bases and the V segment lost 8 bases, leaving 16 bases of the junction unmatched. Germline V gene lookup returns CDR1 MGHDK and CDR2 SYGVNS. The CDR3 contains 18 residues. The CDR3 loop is CASRGEEDRSTSGNTIYF. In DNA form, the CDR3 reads TGTGCCAGCCGTGGGGAAGAGGACAGGTCGACCTCTGGAAACACCATATATTTT.

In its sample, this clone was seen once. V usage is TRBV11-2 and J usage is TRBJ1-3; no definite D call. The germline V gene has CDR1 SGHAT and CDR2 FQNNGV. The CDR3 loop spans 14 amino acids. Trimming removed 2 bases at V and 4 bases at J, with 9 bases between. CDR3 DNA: TGTGCCAGCAGCTTACTTGCTGTCGGAAACACCATATATTTT. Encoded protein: CASSLLAVGNTIYF.

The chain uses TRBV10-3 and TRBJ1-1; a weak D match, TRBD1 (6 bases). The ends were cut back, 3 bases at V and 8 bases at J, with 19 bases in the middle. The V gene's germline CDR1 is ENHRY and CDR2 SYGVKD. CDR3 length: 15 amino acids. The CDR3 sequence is CAISEASRGHVEAFF. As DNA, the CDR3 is TGTGCCATCAGTGAAGCTTCTCGGGGGCATGTGGAAGCTTTCTTT.

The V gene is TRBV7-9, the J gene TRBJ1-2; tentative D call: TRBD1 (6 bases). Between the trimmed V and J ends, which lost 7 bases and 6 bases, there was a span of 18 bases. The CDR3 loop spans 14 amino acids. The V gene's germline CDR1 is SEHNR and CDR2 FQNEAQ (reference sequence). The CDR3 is CASTERGGLHGYTF. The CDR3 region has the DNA TGTGCCAGCACCGAAAGGGGGGGACTCCATGGCTACACCTTC.

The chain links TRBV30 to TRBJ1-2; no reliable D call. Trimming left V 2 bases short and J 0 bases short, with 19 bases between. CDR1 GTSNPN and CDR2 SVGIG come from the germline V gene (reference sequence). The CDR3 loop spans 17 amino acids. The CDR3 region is CAWSRVKGPLSNYGYTF. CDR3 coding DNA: TGTGCCTGGAGTAGAGTAAAAGGTCCGCTGTCTAACTATGGCTACACCTTC.

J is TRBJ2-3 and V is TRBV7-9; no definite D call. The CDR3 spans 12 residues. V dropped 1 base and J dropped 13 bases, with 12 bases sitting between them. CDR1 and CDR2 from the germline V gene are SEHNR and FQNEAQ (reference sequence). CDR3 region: CASSLESLMEYF. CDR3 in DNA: TGTGCCAGCAGCTTAGAGAGCTTGATGGAGTATTTT.

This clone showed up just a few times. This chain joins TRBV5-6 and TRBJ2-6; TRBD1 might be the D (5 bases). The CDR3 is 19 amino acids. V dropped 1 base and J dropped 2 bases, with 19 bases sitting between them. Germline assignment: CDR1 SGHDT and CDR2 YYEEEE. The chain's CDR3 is CASSLRARPKGAGANVLTF. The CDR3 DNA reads TGTGCCAGCAGCTTGCGGGCTCGCCCAAAAGGGGCTGGGGCCAACGTCCTGACTTTC.

CDR3 in DNA: TGTGCCAGCAGCTTGAGGGACAGGGGTCACAATGAGCAGTTCTTC. Translated, it gives CASSLRDRGHNEQFF. The genes are TRBV5-5 and TRBJ2-1; TRBD1 aligns across 10 bases. Per germline, CDR1 SGHKS and CDR2 YYEKEE (reference sequence). J lost 5 bases, V lost 1 base, and 3 bases had no gene match. CDR3 size: 15 residues.

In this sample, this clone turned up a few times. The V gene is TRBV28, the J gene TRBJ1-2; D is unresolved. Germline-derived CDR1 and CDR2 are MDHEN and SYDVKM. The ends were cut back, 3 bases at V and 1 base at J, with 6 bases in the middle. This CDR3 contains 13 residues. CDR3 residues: CASSFGGNYGYTF. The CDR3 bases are TGTGCCAGCAGTTTCGGCGGTAACTATGGCTACACCTTC.

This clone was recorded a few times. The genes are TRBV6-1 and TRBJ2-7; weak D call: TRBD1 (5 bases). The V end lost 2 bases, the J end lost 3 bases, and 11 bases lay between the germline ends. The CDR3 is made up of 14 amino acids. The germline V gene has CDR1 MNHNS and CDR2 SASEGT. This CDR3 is CASSERGEYYEQYF. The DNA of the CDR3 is TGTGCCAGCAGTGAAAGGGGCGAATACTACGAGCAGTACTTC.

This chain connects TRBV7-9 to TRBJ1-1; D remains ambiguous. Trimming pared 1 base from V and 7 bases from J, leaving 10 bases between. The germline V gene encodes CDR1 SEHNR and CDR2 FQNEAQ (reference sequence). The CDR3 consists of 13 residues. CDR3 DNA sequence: TGTGCCAGCAGCTTAGAGGCCGTCTATGAAGCTTTCTTT. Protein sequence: CASSLEAVYEAFF.

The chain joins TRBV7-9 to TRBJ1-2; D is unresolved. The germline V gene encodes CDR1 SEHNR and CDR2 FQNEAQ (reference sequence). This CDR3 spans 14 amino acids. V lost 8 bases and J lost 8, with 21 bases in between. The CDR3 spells CASCPRADGCGYTF. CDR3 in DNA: TGTGCCAGCTGTCCAAGGGCGGACGGCTGCGGCTACACCTTC.

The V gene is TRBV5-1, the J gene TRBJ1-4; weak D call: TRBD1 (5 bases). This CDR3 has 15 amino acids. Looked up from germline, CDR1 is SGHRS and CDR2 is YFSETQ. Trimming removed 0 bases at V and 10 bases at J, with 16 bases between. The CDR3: CASSLAEQGRGKLFF. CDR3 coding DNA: TGCGCCAGCAGCTTGGCCGAGCAGGGTAGGGGAAAACTGTTTTTT.

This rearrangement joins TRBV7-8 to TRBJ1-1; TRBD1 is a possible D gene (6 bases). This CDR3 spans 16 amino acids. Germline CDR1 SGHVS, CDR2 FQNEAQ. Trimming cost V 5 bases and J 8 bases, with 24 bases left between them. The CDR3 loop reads CASSRIAARTEKEAFF. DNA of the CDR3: TGTGCCAGCAGCAGAATCGCCGCGCGGACAGAAAAAGAAGCTTTCTTT.

The CDR3 DNA reads as TGCGCCAGCAGAAACAGGGCCCTGAACACTGAAGCTTTCTTT. Residues: CASRNRALNTEAFF. V gene TRBV4-1 combines with J gene TRBJ1-1, with D maybe TRBD1 (6 bases). Germline values: CDR1 MGHRA, CDR2 YSYEKL. Trimming left V 6 bases short and J 0 bases short, with 11 bases between. The CDR3 spans 14 residues.

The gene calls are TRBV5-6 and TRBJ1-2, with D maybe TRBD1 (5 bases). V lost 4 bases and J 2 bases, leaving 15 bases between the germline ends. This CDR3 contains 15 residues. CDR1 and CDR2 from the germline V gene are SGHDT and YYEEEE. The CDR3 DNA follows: TGTGCCAGCAGCGGGCGGAGGGGAACCAACTATGGCTACACCTTC. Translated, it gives CASSGRRGTNYGYTF.

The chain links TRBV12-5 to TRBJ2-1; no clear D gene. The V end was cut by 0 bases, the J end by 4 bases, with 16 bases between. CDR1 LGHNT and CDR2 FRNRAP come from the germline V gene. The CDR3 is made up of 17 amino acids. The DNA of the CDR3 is TGTGCTAGTGGTTTGGTACTTTACAGCCGGCGATACAATGAGCAGTTCTTC. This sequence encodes CASGLVLYSRRYNEQFF.

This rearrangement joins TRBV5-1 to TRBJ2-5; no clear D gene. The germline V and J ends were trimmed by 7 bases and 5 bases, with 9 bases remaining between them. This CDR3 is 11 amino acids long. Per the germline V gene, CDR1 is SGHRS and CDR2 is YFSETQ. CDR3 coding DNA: TGCGCCAGCGGGGAAGGCGAGACCCAGTACTTC. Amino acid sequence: CASGEGETQYF.

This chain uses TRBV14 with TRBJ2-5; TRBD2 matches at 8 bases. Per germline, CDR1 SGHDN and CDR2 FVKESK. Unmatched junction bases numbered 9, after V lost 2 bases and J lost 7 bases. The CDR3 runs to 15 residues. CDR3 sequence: CASSQITSGSGTQYF. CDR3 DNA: TGTGCCAGCAGCCAAATAACTAGCGGTTCGGGGACCCAGTACTTC.

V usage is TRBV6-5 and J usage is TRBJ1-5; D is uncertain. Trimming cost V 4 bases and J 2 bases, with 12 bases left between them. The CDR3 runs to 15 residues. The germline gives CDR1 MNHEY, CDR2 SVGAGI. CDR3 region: CASSSGSGGNQPQHF. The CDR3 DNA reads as TGTGCCAGCAGTTCCGGGAGTGGAGGCAATCAGCCCCAGCATTTT.

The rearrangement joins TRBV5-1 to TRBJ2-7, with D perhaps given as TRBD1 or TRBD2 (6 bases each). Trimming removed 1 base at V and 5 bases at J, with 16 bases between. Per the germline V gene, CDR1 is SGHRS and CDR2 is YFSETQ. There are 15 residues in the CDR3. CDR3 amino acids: CASSLFWGAQDEQYF. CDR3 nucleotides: TGCGCCAGCAGCTTGTTTTGGGGGGCGCAGGACGAGCAGTACTTC.

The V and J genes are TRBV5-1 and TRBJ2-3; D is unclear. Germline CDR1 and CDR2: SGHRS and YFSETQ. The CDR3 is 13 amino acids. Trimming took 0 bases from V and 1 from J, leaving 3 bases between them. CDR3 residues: CASSLGGTDTQYF. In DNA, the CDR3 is TGCGCCAGCAGCTTGGGGGGCACAGATACGCAGTATTTT.

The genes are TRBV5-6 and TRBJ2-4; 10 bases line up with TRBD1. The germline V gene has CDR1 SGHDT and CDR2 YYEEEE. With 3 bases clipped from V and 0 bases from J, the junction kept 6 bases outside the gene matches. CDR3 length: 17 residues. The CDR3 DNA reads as TGTGCCAGCAGCTCGGGACAGGGGCGACTAGCCAAAAACATTCAGTACTTC. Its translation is CASSSGQGRLAKNIQYF.

The CDR3 here is CASSGGTGFSTDTQYF. CDR3 coding DNA: TGTGCCAGCAGCGGCGGGACTGGATTTAGCACAGATACGCAGTATTTT. The chain has TRBV2 and TRBJ2-3; TRBD2 is a possible D gene (6 bases). The CDR3 contains 16 residues. V lost 6 bases to trimming and J lost 0 bases, with 16 bases between them. The germline gives CDR1 SNHLY, CDR2 FYNNEI.

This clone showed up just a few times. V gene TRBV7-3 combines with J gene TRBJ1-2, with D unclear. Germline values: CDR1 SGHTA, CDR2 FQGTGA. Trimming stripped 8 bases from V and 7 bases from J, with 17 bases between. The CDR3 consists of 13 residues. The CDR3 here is CASAERDEVGYTF. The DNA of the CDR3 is TGTGCCAGCGCGGAGAGGGATGAGGTTGGCTACACCTTC.

This CDR3 is CASSLDYPRETQYF. CDR3 sequence (DNA): TGTGCCAGCAGCCTGGACTACCCTAGGGAGACCCAGTACTTC. The genes are TRBV7-9 and TRBJ2-5, with a possible D match to TRBD2 (6 bases). The germline V and J ends were trimmed by 5 bases and 5 bases, with 15 bases remaining between them. The CDR3 runs to 14 residues. Germline V lookup: CDR1 SEHNR, CDR2 FQNEAQ (reference sequence).

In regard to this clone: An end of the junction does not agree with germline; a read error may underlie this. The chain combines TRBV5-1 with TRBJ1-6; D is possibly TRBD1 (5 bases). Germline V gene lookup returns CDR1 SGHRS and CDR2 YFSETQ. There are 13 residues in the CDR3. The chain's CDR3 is CASSDVGTGPLHF. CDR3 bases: TGTGCCAGCAGCGACGTTGGGACGGGGCCCCTCCACTTT. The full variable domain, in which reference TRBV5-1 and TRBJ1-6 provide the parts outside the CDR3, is KAGVTQTPRYLIKTRGQQVTLSCSPISGHRSVSWYQQTPGQGLQFLFEYFSETQRNKGNFPGRFSGRQFSNSRSEMNVSTLELGDSALYLCASSDVGTGPLHFGNGTRLTVT.

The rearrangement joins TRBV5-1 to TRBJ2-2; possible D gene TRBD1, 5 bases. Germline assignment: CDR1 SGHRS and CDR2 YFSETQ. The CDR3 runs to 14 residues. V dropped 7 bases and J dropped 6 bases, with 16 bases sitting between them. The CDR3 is CASYEKGFAGELFF. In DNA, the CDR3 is TGCGCCAGCTACGAAAAGGGGTTTGCCGGGGAGCTGTTTTTT.

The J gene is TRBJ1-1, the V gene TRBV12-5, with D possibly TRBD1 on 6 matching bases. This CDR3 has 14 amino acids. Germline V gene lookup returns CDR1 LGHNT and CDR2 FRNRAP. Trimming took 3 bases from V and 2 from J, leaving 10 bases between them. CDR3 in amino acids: CASGFQGSNTEAFF. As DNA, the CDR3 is TGTGCTAGTGGTTTCCAGGGGAGTAACACTGAAGCTTTCTTT.